The 25 T cell receptor beta chains given below trace back to one sample, sequenced in a study of low-dose radiotherapy and immunotherapy resistance in tumors. First-strand cDNA relied on TRAV- and TRBV-specific primers spanning alpha and beta chains. TCRs were put through approximately 20 PCR cycles of amplification with Phusion. A constant-region primer and the V-primer adapter served as the primer pair. Each CDR3 protein gets one entry after TCRdb re-called the reads with MiXCR. This table holds about 6,400 distinct CDR3 sequences, around 71% found once. Receptor source: a human donor with advanced metastatic prostate, ovarian, gallbladder or colorectal cancer (not recorded which). This table probably holds off-target reads from a library built for another chain.

The chain carries TRBV20-1 and TRBJ1-1, with D uncertain. In germline, CDR1 is DFQATT, CDR2 SNEGSKA (reference sequence). Trimming cost V 6 bases and J 4 bases, with 9 bases left between them. The CDR3 runs 11 residues. The CDR3 DNA reads TGCAGTGCCGCCCCCCTCACTGAAGCTTTCTTT. This gives the protein CSAAPLTEAFF.

The DNA for the CDR3 is TGTGCCAGCAGCGGAACACTAGTTGAGAGGTTCTTC. It specifies CASSGTLVERFF. The V and J genes are TRBV5-5 and TRBJ2-1; tentatively, D is TRBD2 (5 bases). The CDR3 has 12 residues. V shed 4 bases and J shed 15 bases, with 17 bases lying between them. Germline CDR1 SGHKS, CDR2 YYEKEE (reference sequence).

The rearrangement uses TRBV2 and TRBJ1-5, with a tentative D call TRBD1 (6 bases). CDR3 length: 13 residues. Between the trimmed V and J ends, which lost 7 bases and 7 bases, there was a span of 14 bases. CDR1 is SNHLY, CDR2 FYNNEI, per germline. The CDR3 bases are TGTGCCAGCATCCCTTCTCAGGGGCAGCCCCAGCATTTT. Amino acid sequence: CASIPSQGQPQHF.

This chain links TRBV28 with TRBJ2-1; D is perhaps TRBD1 (6 bases). Per the germline V gene, CDR1 is MDHEN and CDR2 is SYDVKM. The V gene lost 6 bases and the J gene lost 5 bases, with 11 bases spanning the gap. The length of the CDR3 is 13 residues. The CDR3, as DNA: TGTGCCAGCAGGCTCAGGGGCGACAATGAGCAGTTCTTC. It encodes CASRLRGDNEQFF.

This clonotype was detected a few times. The genes are TRBV4-1 and TRBJ1-2, with D possibly matching TRBD1 (5 bases). Trimming took 4 bases from V and 1 from J, leaving 13 bases between them. CDR1 and CDR2 from the germline V gene are MGHRA and YSYEKL. This CDR3 comprises 15 residues. The CDR3 here is CASSRRGLNNYGYTF. The CDR3 DNA sequence: TGCGCCAGCAGCCGGAGGGGTTTAAATAACTATGGCTACACCTTC.

V usage is TRBV5-1 and J usage is TRBJ1-4; a weak D match, TRBD1 (5 bases). Trimming removed 0 bases at V and 5 bases at J, with 8 bases between. The CDR3 length is 14 residues. Germline V CDR1 and CDR2: SGHRS, YFSETQ. The CDR3 DNA is TGCGCCAGCAGCTTGGGGGGCGAGAATGAAAAACTGTTTTTT. Translation: CASSLGGENEKLFF.

The chain combines TRBV4-2 with TRBJ2-6; D unresolved. This CDR3 comprises 22 residues. Trimming removed 0 bases from V and 2 bases from J, with 26 bases in between. CDR1 LGHNA and CDR2 YNFKEQ come from the germline V gene. The CDR3 spells CASSQEKGGPGLIQAGANVLTF. Written as DNA, the CDR3 is TGTGCCAGCAGCCAAGAGAAAGGTGGGCCGGGCCTAATTCAGGCTGGGGCCAACGTCCTGACTTTC.

The chain is built from TRBV5-1 and TRBJ1-2, with 8 bases fitting TRBD1. The CDR3 is 14 amino acids. Per the germline V gene, CDR1 is SGHRS and CDR2 is YFSETQ. J was trimmed by 8 bases and V by 0 bases; bases with no gene match: 6. CDR3 region: CASSLEAGGFGYTF. The CDR3 nucleotides are TGCGCCAGCAGCTTGGAAGCAGGGGGCTTCGGCTACACCTTC.

The rearrangement links TRBV7-2 to TRBJ2-7; possibly TRBD2 for D (6 bases). The germline gives CDR1 SGHTA, CDR2 FQGNSA. The CDR3 runs 14 residues. The germline V and J ends were trimmed by 3 bases and 5 bases, with 14 bases remaining between them. The CDR3 DNA reads TGTGCCAGCAGCTTGGACGGGCCGGGGGACGAGCAGTACTTC. Translated: CASSLDGPGDEQYF.

V usage is TRBV29-1 and J usage is TRBJ1-1; 7 bases agree with TRBD1. The CDR3 is 15 amino acids. The junction had 10 bases not matched to a gene; V was cut back by 4 bases and J by 2 bases. Looked up from germline, CDR1 is SQVTM and CDR2 is ANQGSEA. The CDR3 DNA is TGCAGCGTTGTGGACTCCGGGACAGATAACACTGAAGCTTTCTTT. Protein sequence: CSVVDSGTDNTEAFF.

This clonotype was seen only a few times. The chain recombines TRBV7-6 with TRBJ2-1, with no clear D. The V and J ends lost 1 base and 1 base respectively, with 14 bases between them. CDR3 size: 17 residues. Germline CDR1 and CDR2: SGHVS and FNYEAQ. CDR3 amino acids: CASSLGVGSSSYNEQFF. CDR3 bases: TGTGCCAGCAGCTTAGGGGTGGGCAGTTCTTCCTACAATGAGCAGTTCTTC.

V gene TRBV5-6 combines with J gene TRBJ2-5; the D is unclear. The CDR3 totals 13 residues. V lost 0 bases and J lost 7, with 10 bases in between. Germline CDR1 and CDR2: SGHDT and YYEEEE. The CDR3 bases are TGTGCCAGCAGCTTGGGACCCATCGGGACCCAGTACTTC. Translation gives CASSLGPIGTQYF. Full variable domain (outside the CDR3, taken from reference TRBV5-6 and TRBJ2-5): DAGVTQSPTHLIKTRGQQVTLRCSPKSGHDTVSWYQQALGQGPQFIFQYYEEEERQRGNFPDRFSGHQFPNYSSELNVNALLLGDSALYLCASSLGPIGTQYFGPGTRLLVL.

The table lists this clonotype with a few counts. V is TRBV6-2 or TRBV6-3 and J is TRBJ2-5, with D hard to call. The V end was cut by 8 bases, the J end by 1 base, with 23 bases between. The CDR3 is made up of 17 amino acids. CDR1 is MNHEY, CDR2 SVGEGT, per germline. The CDR3 nucleotides read TGTGCCAGCCCCGCGAAGTTCCGGAGCAGGACCCAAGAGACCCAGTACTTC. This codes for CASPAKFRSRTQETQYF.

V gene TRBV5-1 combines with J gene TRBJ1-1; D perhaps matches TRBD1 (6 bases). The CDR3 has 13 residues. Germline values: CDR1 SGHRS, CDR2 YFSETQ. With 2 bases removed from V and 2 bases from J, the gap between germline ends came to 7 bases. CDR3 in amino acids: CASSLQGNTEAFF. CDR3 coding DNA: TGCGCCAGCAGCTTACAGGGTAACACTGAAGCTTTCTTT.

There are a few counts of this clonotype. V usage is TRBV28 and J usage is TRBJ2-1, with D uncertain. This CDR3 has 14 residues. Trimming stripped 3 bases from V and 6 bases from J, with 12 bases between. Germline V gives CDR1 MDHEN, CDR2 SYDVKM. CDR3: CASSLPTQTNEQFF. CDR3 DNA sequence: TGTGCCAGCAGTTTGCCAACTCAGACCAATGAGCAGTTCTTC.

The V call is TRBV24-1, the J call TRBJ1-5; D perhaps matches TRBD1 (5 bases). The CDR3 extends over 15 amino acids. Trimming stripped 2 bases from V and 1 base from J, with 8 bases between. Germline V gene data show CDR1 as KGHDR and CDR2 as SFDVKD. In DNA form, the CDR3 reads TGTGCCACCAGTGATTATGACAGAAGCAATCAGCCCCAGCATTTT. Protein product: CATSDYDRSNQPQHF.

The CDR3 DNA reads TGTGCCAGCAGGTCAGGGGGGGACTACGAGCAGTACTTC. Protein product: CASRSGGDYEQYF. The chain uses TRBV2 and TRBJ2-7; perhaps D is TRBD1 or TRBD2 (7 bases each). Deletions cut 6 bases from V and 3 bases from J, with 12 bases between. This CDR3 has 13 residues. Germline V gene sequence: CDR1 SNHLY, CDR2 FYNNEI. Based on the CDR3 plus reference TRBV2 and TRBJ2-7, the full variable domain is EPEVTQTPSHQVTQMGQEVILRCVPISNHLYFYWYRQILGQKVEFLVSFYNNEISEKSEIFDDQFSVERPDGSNFTLKIRSTKLEDSAMYFCASRSGGDYEQYFGPGTRLTVT.

The chain combines TRBV18 with TRBJ1-1; D gene ambiguous. V was pared by 3 bases and J by 2 bases, with 10 bases between. The CDR3 is made up of 14 amino acids. Germline CDR1 is KGHSH and CDR2 is LQKENI. The CDR3 DNA is TGTGCCAGCTCACCCCAGGCCGGAAACACTGAAGCTTTCTTT. It is translated as CASSPQAGNTEAFF.

The V and J genes are TRBV7-9 and TRBJ2-1, with TRBD2 matching over 10 bases. CDR1 and CDR2 from the germline V gene are SEHNR and FQNEAQ (reference sequence). V lost 3 bases and J lost 5; bases outside the gene matches: 1. The CDR3 spans 14 residues. The CDR3 reads CASSLTSGHNEQFF. CDR3 nucleotide sequence: TGTGCCAGCAGCTTGACTAGCGGGCACAATGAGCAGTTCTTC.

The chain carries TRBV5-4 and TRBJ1-5, with D possibly matching TRBD1 (6 bases). Trimming shortened V by 4 bases and J by 2 bases, and 10 bases separated the two germline ends. The CDR3 has 14 amino acids. Germline CDR1 reads SGHNT; CDR2 reads YYREEE (reference sequence). This CDR3 is CASSVQGGNQPQHF. The CDR3 bases are TGTGCCAGCAGCGTACAGGGTGGCAATCAGCCCCAGCATTTT.

This clonotype was counted a few times. The chain recombines TRBV2 with TRBJ1-5; D unclear. Germline lookup yields CDR1 SNHLY and CDR2 FYNNEI. Deletions cut 3 bases from V and 4 bases from J, with 7 bases between. The CDR3 consists of 13 residues. CDR3 DNA: TGTGCCAGCAGTGATGACTGGAATCAGCCCCAGCATTTT. Protein product: CASSDDWNQPQHF.

The chain is built from TRBV29-1 and TRBJ1-1, with 9 nucleotides matching TRBD1. CDR1 and CDR2 (germline): SQVTM, ANQGSEA. V shed 7 bases and J 0 bases; nucleotides not matched to a gene: 9. The CDR3 spans 15 residues. The CDR3 bases are TGCAGCGCCAGGGACAGGGCCGTAATGAACACTGAAGCTTTCTTT. Residues: CSARDRAVMNTEAFF.

This clonotype was seen only a few times. The chain employs TRBV6-2 or TRBV6-3 and TRBJ1-1; D is unclear. V was pared by 2 bases and J by 0 bases, with 16 bases between. This CDR3 is built from 17 residues. Per germline, CDR1 MNHEY and CDR2 SVGEGT. This CDR3 reads CASSYIGFEVLNTEAFF. CDR3 in DNA: TGTGCCAGCAGTTACATTGGGTTCGAGGTTCTGAACACTGAAGCTTTCTTT.

This chain uses TRBV20-1 with TRBJ1-1; D gene ambiguous. Trimming pared 1 base from V and 0 bases from J, leaving 0 bases between. The CDR3 sequence is 11 residues long. Germline CDR1 is DFQATT and CDR2 is SNEGSKA (reference sequence). This CDR3 is CSARVNTEAFF. The CDR3 DNA sequence: TGCAGTGCTAGAGTGAACACTGAAGCTTTCTTT.

The rearrangement links TRBV6-6 to TRBJ1-6; perhaps TRBD1 as D (6 bases). In germline, CDR1 is MNHNY, CDR2 SVGAGI (reference sequence). Trimming pared 6 bases from V and 5 bases from J, leaving 14 bases between. CDR3 length: 15 amino acids. CDR3 in amino acids: CASRQGDTDNSPLHF. CDR3 in DNA: TGTGCCAGCAGGCAAGGGGACACTGATAATTCACCCCTCCACTTT.